This T cell receptor (beta chain) was identified during a study of blood T cell repertoires in COVID-19. Repertoires were generated with immunoSEQ multiplex PCR, while TCRdb's copy carries only in-frame clones and drops some. The sample records around 180,000 clones, about 85% being singletons. The CDR3 contains 17 residues. V dropped 4 bases and J dropped 5 bases, with 20 bases sitting between them. Germline CDR1 and CDR2: MDHEN and SYDVKM. The material sequenced was peripheral blood. The chain couples TRBV28 to TRBJ1-4; no clear D. The clonotype was recovered from a man in his 70s with active or convalescent COVID-19. CDR3 DNA: TGTGCCAGCAGTTCGCCCAGTAGGCGAGGCCCAAATGAAAAACTGTTTTTT. Protein product: CASSSPSRRGPNEKLFF. The full variable domain, completed using reference TRBV28 and TRBJ1-4, is DVKVTQSSRYLVKRTGEKVFLECVQDMDHENMFWYRQDPGLGLRLIYFSYDVKMKEKGDIPEGYSVSREKKERFSLILESASTNQTSMYLCASSSPSRRGPNEKLFFGSGTQLSVL.